This is a list of T cell receptor beta chains from one sample in a study of cytomegalovirus exposure and HLA in healthy donors. Profiled with immunoSEQ multiplex PCR; TCRdb holds only in-frame clones, not every one. The data hold about 100,000 clones, with about 75% observed a single time. Sequenced sample: PBMCs. The receptors here all came from a man aged 35-49 years in good health and CMV-seropositive. Each CDR3 is given with its conserved first and last residue. A D gene is named only where the DNA matches it firmly. Clone size is stated in some rows and not others, as once, few, many or a class when expanded.

CDR3 protein: CAGSLTGGGTGELFF; CDR3 DNA: TGTGCCGGCAGCTTAACGGGCGGGGGCACCGGGGAGCTGTTTTTT; clone size: .; J gene: TRBJ2-2; V gene: TRBV7-3; D gene: TRBD2
CDR3 protein: CASSLDVGVAQYF; CDR3 DNA: TGTGCCAGCAGCTTAGATGTCGGGGTGGCGCAGTATTTT; clone size: .; J gene: TRBJ2-3; V gene: TRBV11-2; D gene: .
CDR3 protein: CASSLVTGLKTQYF; CDR3 DNA: TGTGCCAGCAGCTTAGTCACAGGGTTGAAGACCCAGTACTTC; clone size: .; J gene: TRBJ2-5; V gene: TRBV7-9; D gene: .
CDR3 protein: CASSLLAGSNQPQHF; CDR3 DNA: TGCGCCAGCAGCCTCCTTGCCGGGAGCAATCAGCCCCAGCATTTT; clone size: .; J gene: TRBJ1-5; V gene: TRBV4-3; D gene: .
CDR3 protein: CASSLLASIHF; CDR3 DNA: TGTGCCAGCAGCTTACTAGCTTCAATCCACTTC; clone size: .; J gene: TRBJ2-7; V gene: TRBV11-2; D gene: .
CDR3 protein: CASSRTDNEQFF; CDR3 DNA: TGTGCCAGCTCACGGACAGACAATGAGCAGTTCTTC; clone size: once; J gene: TRBJ2-1; V gene: TRBV18; D gene: .
CDR3 protein: CASSGGGNNEQFF; CDR3 DNA: TGCGCCAGCAGTGGGGGAGGAAACAATGAGCAGTTCTTC; clone size: .; J gene: TRBJ2-1; V gene: TRBV10-1; D gene: .
CDR3 protein: CASSVDQAWFGNTIYF; CDR3 DNA: TGTGCCAGCAGCGTAGATCAGGCTTGGTTTGGAAACACCATATATTTT; clone size: .; J gene: TRBJ1-3; V gene: TRBV9; D gene: .
CDR3 protein: CASSLAGFGGARADTQYF; CDR3 DNA: TGTGCCAGCAGCTTAGCCGGGTTTGGGGGGGCGAGGGCAGATACGCAGTATTTT; clone size: .; J gene: TRBJ2-3; V gene: TRBV7-6; D gene: .
CDR3 protein: CASSLRPGGRGADTQYF; CDR3 DNA: TGTGCCAGCAGTCTACGACCGGGGGGGAGGGGCGCAGATACGCAGTATTTT; clone size: .; J gene: TRBJ2-3; V gene: TRBV27; D gene: TRBD2
CDR3 protein: CASSQRTSGSADTQYF; CDR3 DNA: TGCGCCAGCAGCCAAAGGACTAGCGGGAGCGCAGATACGCAGTATTTT; clone size: .; J gene: TRBJ2-3; V gene: TRBV4-1; D gene: TRBD2
CDR3 protein: CASSPLAGGVDTQYF; CDR3 DNA: TGTGCCAGCAGCCCGCTAGCGGGGGGAGTAGATACGCAGTATTTT; clone size: .; J gene: TRBJ2-3; V gene: TRBV7-3; D gene: TRBD2
CDR3 protein: CASSSGQRDIQYF; CDR3 DNA: TGTGCCAGCAGCTCCGGACAGAGGGACATTCAGTACTTC; clone size: few; J gene: TRBJ2-4; V gene: TRBV7-8; D gene: .
CDR3 protein: CASSLVAGGPQETQYF; CDR3 DNA: TGCGCCAGCAGCTTGGTGGCGGGAGGGCCTCAAGAGACCCAGTACTTC; clone size: .; J gene: TRBJ2-5; V gene: TRBV5-1; D gene: TRBD2
CDR3 protein: CASSLGGTGGGTEAFF; CDR3 DNA: TGCGCCAGCAGCTTGGGAGGGACGGGGGGAGGAACTGAAGCTTTCTTT; clone size: once; J gene: TRBJ1-1; V gene: TRBV5-1; D gene: .
CDR3 protein: CASSLLAKDTGELFF; CDR3 DNA: TGTGCCAGCAGCTTACTAGCAAAGGACACCGGGGAGCTGTTTTTT; clone size: once; J gene: TRBJ2-2; V gene: TRBV7-9; D gene: .
CDR3 protein: CASSPMTSVKETQYF; CDR3 DNA: TGTGCCAGCAGCCCTATGACTAGCGTTAAAGAGACCCAGTACTTC; clone size: few; J gene: TRBJ2-5; V gene: TRBV7-9; D gene: TRBD2
CDR3 protein: CASSSDRGGGEKLFF; CDR3 DNA: TGTGCCAGCAGCTCGGACAGGGGCGGAGGGGAAAAACTGTTTTTT; clone size: .; J gene: TRBJ1-4; V gene: TRBV7-6; D gene: TRBD1
CDR3 protein: CASSPIARAEEQYF; CDR3 DNA: TGTGCCAGCTCACCAATCGCCAGGGCGGAGGAGCAGTACTTC; clone size: .; J gene: TRBJ2-7; V gene: TRBV18; D gene: .
CDR3 protein: CASGEQTSFSTDTQYF; CDR3 DNA: TGTGCCAGTGGGGAGCAGACATCCTTTAGCACAGATACGCAGTATTTT; clone size: .; J gene: TRBJ2-3; V gene: TRBV19; D gene: .
CDR3 protein: CASSAFGQGGEQYF; CDR3 DNA: TGCGCCAGCAGTGCGTTCGGACAGGGTGGCGAGCAGTACTTC; clone size: .; J gene: TRBJ2-7; V gene: TRBV10-1; D gene: TRBD1
CDR3 protein: CASSYSRRGEQFF; CDR3 DNA: TGTGCCAGCAGTTACTCGAGGAGGGGTGAGCAGTTCTTC; clone size: .; J gene: TRBJ2-1; V gene: TRBV6-5; D gene: .
CDR3 protein: CASSEARQGVKNEQFF; CDR3 DNA: TGTGCCAGCAGTGAAGCGCGACAGGGGGTCAAAAATGAGCAGTTCTTC; clone size: once; J gene: TRBJ2-1; V gene: TRBV2; D gene: TRBD1
CDR3 protein: CASSRQGAGNSPLHF; CDR3 DNA: TGTGCCAGCAGTAGACAGGGGGCGGGTAATTCACCCCTCCACTTT; clone size: .; J gene: TRBJ1-6; V gene: TRBV28; D gene: TRBD1
CDR3 protein: CASRGSGRYSNQPQHF; CDR3 DNA: TGTGCCAGCAGAGGATCCGGGAGGTATAGCAATCAGCCCCAGCATTTT; clone size: few; J gene: TRBJ1-5; V gene: TRBV11-3; D gene: .
CDR3 protein: CASSPRGRGETQYF; CDR3 DNA: TGCGCCAGCAGCCCCCGAGGCCGTGGAGAGACCCAGTACTTC; clone size: .; J gene: TRBJ2-5; V gene: TRBV4-1; D gene: .
CDR3 protein: CASSPAAGLAKKTQYF; CDR3 DNA: TGTGCCAGCAGCCCTGCAGCGGGACTAGCGAAAAAGACCCAGTACTTC; clone size: few; J gene: TRBJ2-5; V gene: TRBV5-5; D gene: TRBD2
CDR3 protein: CASSLALSGSGTDTQYF; CDR3 DNA: TGTGCCAGCAGCTTAGCTCTGTCCGGGAGCGGAACAGATACGCAGTATTTT; clone size: few; J gene: TRBJ2-3; V gene: TRBV7-9; D gene: .
CDR3 protein: CASSPSRGNTGELFF; CDR3 DNA: TGTGCCAGCAGCCCCTCCCGGGGGAACACCGGGGAGCTGTTTTTT; clone size: few; J gene: TRBJ2-2; V gene: TRBV7-8; D gene: .
CDR3 protein: CASSFAGTYEQYF; CDR3 DNA: TGTGCCAGCAGTTTCGCGGGAACCTACGAGCAGTACTTC; clone size: .; J gene: TRBJ2-7; V gene: TRBV28; D gene: .
CDR3 protein: CASSLAKGARDEQYF; CDR3 DNA: TGCGCCAGCAGCTTGGCCAAAGGGGCGCGAGACGAGCAGTACTTC; clone size: .; J gene: TRBJ2-7; V gene: TRBV5-1; D gene: .
CDR3 protein: CATSREAGGHNEQFF; CDR3 DNA: TGTGCCACCAGCAGAGAAGCGGGGGGCCACAATGAGCAGTTCTTC; clone size: .; J gene: TRBJ2-1; V gene: TRBV15; D gene: TRBD2
CDR3 protein: CASAGTGAQETQYF; CDR3 DNA: TGTGCCAGCGCCGGGACAGGGGCCCAAGAGACCCAGTACTTC; clone size: .; J gene: TRBJ2-5; V gene: TRBV5-5; D gene: TRBD1
CDR3 protein: CASSLGALSTDTQYF; CDR3 DNA: TGTGCCAGCAGCTTAGGAGCTTTGAGCACAGATACGCAGTATTTT; clone size: .; J gene: TRBJ2-3; V gene: TRBV7-9; D gene: .
CDR3 protein: CASSRSDTQYF; CDR3 DNA: TGTGCCAGCAGCCGTAGTGATACGCAGTATTTT; clone size: .; J gene: TRBJ2-3; V gene: TRBV5-6; D gene: .
CDR3 protein: CASSVGAGHSYEQYF; CDR3 DNA: TGTGCCAGCAGCGTAGGGGCAGGGCACTCCTACGAGCAGTACTTC; clone size: .; J gene: TRBJ2-7; V gene: TRBV9; D gene: .
CDR3 protein: CASSLNRAYEQYF; CDR3 DNA: TGTGCCAGCAGCTTAAACCGGGCCTACGAGCAGTACTTC; clone size: .; J gene: TRBJ2-7; V gene: TRBV7-2; D gene: .
CDR3 protein: CASSLGQGPQETQYF; CDR3 DNA: TGTGCTAGCAGCTTAGGACAGGGACCCCAAGAGACCCAGTACTTC; clone size: few; J gene: TRBJ2-5; V gene: TRBV7-7; D gene: TRBD1
CDR3 protein: CANMVRTDSGRGTNNEQFF; CDR3 DNA: TGCGCCAACATGGTACGGACAGATAGCGGGAGGGGTACGAACAATGAGCAGTTCTTC; clone size: .; J gene: TRBJ2-1; V gene: TRBV5-1; D gene: TRBD2
CDR3 protein: CSVVMFSGANVLTF; CDR3 DNA: TGCAGCGTTGTAATGTTCTCTGGGGCCAACGTCCTGACTTTC; clone size: .; J gene: TRBJ2-6; V gene: TRBV29-1; D gene: .
CDR3 protein: CASSRSGTMGGNQPQHF; CDR3 DNA: TGTGCCAGCAGCAGATCCGGGACAATGGGTGGCAATCAGCCCCAGCATTTT; clone size: .; J gene: TRBJ1-5; V gene: TRBV5-8; D gene: .
CDR3 protein: CASSLDLGSSYEQYF; CDR3 DNA: TGTGCCAGCAGCTTAGACCTCGGGAGTAGTTACGAGCAGTACTTC; clone size: .; J gene: TRBJ2-7; V gene: TRBV7-6; D gene: .
CDR3 protein: CASSQDWTGYTEAFF; CDR3 DNA: TGCGCCAGCAGCCAAGATTGGACAGGGTACACTGAAGCTTTCTTT; clone size: .; J gene: TRBJ1-1; V gene: TRBV4-1; D gene: TRBD1
CDR3 protein: CASSVGAGVDYGYTF; CDR3 DNA: TGTGCCAGCAGCGTGGGGGCAGGGGTTGACTATGGCTACACCTTC; clone size: .; J gene: TRBJ1-2; V gene: TRBV9; D gene: .
CDR3 protein: CASSQDRGPGGHEQFF; CDR3 DNA: TGCGCCAGCAGCCAAGATCGGGGACCGGGAGGCCATGAGCAGTTCTTC; clone size: .; J gene: TRBJ2-1; V gene: TRBV4-1; D gene: TRBD2
CDR3 protein: CASSPSAGGPYNEQFF; CDR3 DNA: TGTGCCAGCAGCCCCTCTGCGGGAGGCCCCTACAATGAGCAGTTCTTC; clone size: .; J gene: TRBJ2-1; V gene: TRBV7-9; D gene: TRBD2
CDR3 protein: CASSLGEGNYGYTF; CDR3 DNA: TGCGCCAGCAGCTTAGGAGAAGGAAACTATGGCTACACCTTC; clone size: few; J gene: TRBJ1-2; V gene: TRBV5-1; D gene: .